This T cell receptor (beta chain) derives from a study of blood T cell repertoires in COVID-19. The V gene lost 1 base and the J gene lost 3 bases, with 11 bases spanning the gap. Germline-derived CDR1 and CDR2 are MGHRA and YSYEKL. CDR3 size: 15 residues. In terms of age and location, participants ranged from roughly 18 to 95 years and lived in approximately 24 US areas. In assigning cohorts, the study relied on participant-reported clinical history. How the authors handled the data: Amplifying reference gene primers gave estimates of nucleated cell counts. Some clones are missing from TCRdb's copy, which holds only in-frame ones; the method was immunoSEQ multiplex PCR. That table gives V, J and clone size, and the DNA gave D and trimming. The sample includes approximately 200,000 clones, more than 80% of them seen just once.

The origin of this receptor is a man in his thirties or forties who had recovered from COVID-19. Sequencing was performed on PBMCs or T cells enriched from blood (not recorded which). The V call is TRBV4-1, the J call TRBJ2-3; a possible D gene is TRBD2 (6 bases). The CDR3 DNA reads TGCGCCAGCAGCCAAGTTGGACTATCGACAGATACGCAGTATTTT. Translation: CASSQVGLSTDTQYF.